One sample yielded the 6 T cell receptor beta chains listed below, sequenced in a study of CD8+ T cells in alopecia areata (dated by TCRdb to 2017 to 2018). What this sample's time point label stands for: baseline before oral tofacitinib. Libraries were prepared through the immunoSEQ multiplex PCR assay. To provide template for TCR sequencing, every sample had RNA extracted and reverse transcribed into cDNA. This immuneACCESS table, as held by TCRdb, lists in-frame sequences with V and J called but not all clones. Of the missing ones, under half trace to an unresolved V gene in checked studies; the others have no known cause. This sample holds 70,000 or so clones; roughly 60% were observed only once. Roughly a sixth of the sample is held by the ten biggest clonotypes. Specimen: CD8+ T cells sorted from blood, collected at week 0. The receptors were gathered from a human donor with alopecia areata.

The rearrangement uses TRBV5-6 and TRBJ2-7, with D possibly matching TRBD1 (6 bases). This CDR3 is 12 amino acids long. Germline CDR1 and CDR2: SGHDT and YYEEEE. V was clipped by 4 bases and J by 5 bases, with 10 bases between them. CDR3 bases: TGTGCCAGCAGCCCACAGGGTAACGAGCAGTACTTC. Amino acid sequence: CASSPQGNEQYF.

This sequence joins TRBV5-6 and TRBJ2-1, with 7 bases aligning to TRBD1. Germline CDR1 reads SGHDT; CDR2 reads YYEEEE. The CDR3 is made up of 14 amino acids. J was trimmed by 5 bases and V by 4 bases; bases with no gene match: 6. This CDR3 is CASSADRVNNEQFF. CDR3 sequence (DNA): TGTGCCAGCAGCGCTGACAGGGTGAACAATGAGCAGTTCTTC.

This clone was detected a few times. The CDR3 sequence is CASSWAGTSGAVYEQYF. In nucleotides, the CDR3 is TGTGCCAGCAGCTGGGCCGGGACTAGCGGGGCAGTATACGAGCAGTACTTC. The chain is built from TRBV11-2 and TRBJ2-7, with TRBD2 matching over 13 bases. CDR3 length: 17 amino acids. Germline CDR1 is SGHAT and CDR2 is FQNNGV. Losses at the gene ends were 4 bases for V and 4 bases for J; bases not matched to a gene: 10.

The chain is built from TRBV29-1 and TRBJ2-1; D could derive from TRBD1 or TRBD2 (5 bases each). This CDR3 has 13 amino acids. Trimming removed 1 base at V and 7 bases at J, with 11 bases between. Germline assignment: CDR1 SQVTM and CDR2 ANQGSEA. In DNA form, the CDR3 reads TGCAGCGTTGAAGGAAGAGGGGATAATGAGCAGTTCTTC. This sequence encodes CSVEGRGDNEQFF.

The V and J genes are TRBV27 and TRBJ2-1; 7 bases map to TRBD2. Per the germline V gene, CDR1 is MNHEY and CDR2 is SMNVEV (reference sequence). The J segment lost 0 bases and the V segment lost 5 bases, leaving 7 bases of the junction unmatched. This CDR3 contains 16 residues. CDR3: CASSPVAGSSYNEQFF. For the CDR3, the DNA is TGTGCCAGCAGTCCCGTAGCGGGTAGCTCCTACAATGAGCAGTTCTTC.

This sequence joins TRBV30 and TRBJ1-5, with 9 bases identical to TRBD1. Germline values: CDR1 GTSNPN, CDR2 SVGIG (reference sequence). The CDR3 loop spans 15 amino acids. J lost 4 bases, V lost 0 bases, and 4 bases had no gene match. The CDR3 region has the DNA TGTGCCTGGAGTGTTTTTGGACAGGGGAATCAGCCCCAGCATTTT. Its protein is CAWSVFGQGNQPQHF.